The present entry profiles one T cell receptor beta chain with its context. The data belong to a study of technical replicates of blood from several donors. V was pared by 5 bases and J by 6 bases, with 16 bases between. This CDR3 has 15 residues. Per the germline V gene, CDR1 is LNHDA and CDR2 is SQIVND (reference sequence). Libraries were prepared by immunoSEQ multiplex PCR; TCRdb keeps only in-frame clonotypes and omits some of them. The sample carries around 80,000 clones, around 93% recorded once. This receptor was identified in a human donor in good health. Sequenced input: T cells isolated from PBMCs. V is TRBV19 and J is TRBJ2-2; D is possibly TRBD2 (6 bases). CDR3 DNA sequence: TGTGCCAGTAGTTTACTAGCTCCGGGGGCCGGGGAGCTGTTTTTT. Amino acids: CASSLLAPGAGELFF.